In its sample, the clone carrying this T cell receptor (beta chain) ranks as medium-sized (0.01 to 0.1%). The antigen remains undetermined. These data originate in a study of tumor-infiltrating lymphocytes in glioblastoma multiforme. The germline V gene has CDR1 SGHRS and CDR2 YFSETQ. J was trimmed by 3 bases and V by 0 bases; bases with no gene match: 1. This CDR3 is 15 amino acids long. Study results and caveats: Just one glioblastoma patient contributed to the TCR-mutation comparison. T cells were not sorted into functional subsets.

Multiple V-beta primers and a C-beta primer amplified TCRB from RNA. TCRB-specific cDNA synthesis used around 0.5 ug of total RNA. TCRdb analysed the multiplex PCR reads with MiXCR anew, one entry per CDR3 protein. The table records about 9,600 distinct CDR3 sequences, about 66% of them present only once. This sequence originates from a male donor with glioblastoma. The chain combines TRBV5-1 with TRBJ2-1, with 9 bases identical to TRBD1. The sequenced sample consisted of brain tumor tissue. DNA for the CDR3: TGCGCCAGCAGCTTGGGGACAGGGGTCTACAATGAGCAGTTCTTC. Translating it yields CASSLGTGVYNEQFF.